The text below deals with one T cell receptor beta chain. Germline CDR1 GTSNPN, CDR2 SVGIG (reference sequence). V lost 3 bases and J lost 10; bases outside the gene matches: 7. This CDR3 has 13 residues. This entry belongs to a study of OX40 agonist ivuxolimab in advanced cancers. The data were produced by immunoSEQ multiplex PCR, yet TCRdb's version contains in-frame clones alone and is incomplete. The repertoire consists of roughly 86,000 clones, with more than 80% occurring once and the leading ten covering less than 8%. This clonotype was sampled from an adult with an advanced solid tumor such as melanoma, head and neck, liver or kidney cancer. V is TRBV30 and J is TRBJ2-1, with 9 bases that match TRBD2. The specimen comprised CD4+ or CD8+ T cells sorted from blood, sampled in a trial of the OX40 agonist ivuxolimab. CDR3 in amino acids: CAWRLAGGREQFF. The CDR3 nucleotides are TGTGCCTGGAGACTAGCGGGTGGTCGGGAGCAGTTCTTC. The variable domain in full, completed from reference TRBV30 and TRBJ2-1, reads SQTIHQWPATLVQPVGSPLSLECTVEGTSNPNLYWYRQAAGRGLQLLFYSVGIGQISSEVPQNLSASRPQDRQFILSSKKLLLSDSGFYLCAWRLAGGREQFFGPGTRLTVL.